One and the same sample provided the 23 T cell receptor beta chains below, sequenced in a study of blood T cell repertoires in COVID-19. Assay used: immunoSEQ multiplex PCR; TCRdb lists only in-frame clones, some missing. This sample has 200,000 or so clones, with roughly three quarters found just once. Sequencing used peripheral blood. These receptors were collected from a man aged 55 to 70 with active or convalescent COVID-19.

CDR3 nucleotide sequence: TGCGCCAGCAGCCTTTCAACAGGGGGAGATACGCAGTATTTT. As protein: CASSLSTGGDTQYF. The gene calls are TRBV23-1 and TRBJ2-3, with 8 nucleotides matching TRBD1. TRBV23-1 has ORF status, its function being uncertain. J was trimmed by 5 bases and V by 6 bases; bases with no gene match: 7. The CDR3 extends over 14 amino acids.

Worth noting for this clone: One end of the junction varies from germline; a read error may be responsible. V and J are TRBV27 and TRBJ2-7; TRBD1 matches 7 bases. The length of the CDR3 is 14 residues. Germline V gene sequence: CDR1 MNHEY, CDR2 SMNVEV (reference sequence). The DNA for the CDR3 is TGTGCCAGCAGTCGACAGGGCACCCAAGTCGGATTTTTCTTC. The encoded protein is CASSRQGTQVGFFF.

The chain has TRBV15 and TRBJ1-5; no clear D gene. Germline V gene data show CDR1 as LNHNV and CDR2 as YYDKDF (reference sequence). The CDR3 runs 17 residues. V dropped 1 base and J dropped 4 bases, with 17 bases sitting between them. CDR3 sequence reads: CATSRGNPGALNQPQHF. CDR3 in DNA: TGTGCCACCAGCAGAGGGAATCCGGGAGCCCTTAATCAGCCCCAGCATTTT.

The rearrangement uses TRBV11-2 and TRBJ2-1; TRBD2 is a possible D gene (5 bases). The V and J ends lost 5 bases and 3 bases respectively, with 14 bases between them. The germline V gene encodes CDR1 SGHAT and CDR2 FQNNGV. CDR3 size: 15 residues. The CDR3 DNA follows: TGTGCCAGCAGCCTTAGAGGGCAGGTCTACAATGAGCAGTTCTTC. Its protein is CASSLRGQVYNEQFF.

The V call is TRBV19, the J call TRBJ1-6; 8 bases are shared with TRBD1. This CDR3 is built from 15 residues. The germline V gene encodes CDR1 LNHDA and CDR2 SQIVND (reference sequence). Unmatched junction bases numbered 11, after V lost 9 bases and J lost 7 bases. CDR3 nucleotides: TGTGCCAGCATGGACAGGGTCGGATTGAATTCACCCCTCCACTTT. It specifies CASMDRVGLNSPLHF.

CDR3 protein: CASSSPTAGDTGELFF. CDR3 nucleotides: TGTGCCAGCAGCTCTCCCACGGCGGGAGACACCGGGGAGCTGTTTTTT. This chain joins TRBV5-4 and TRBJ2-2; TRBD2 matches 7 bases. The CDR3 contains 16 residues. The V and J ends lost 3 bases and 3 bases, in that order; junction bases with no gene match: 8. Per germline, CDR1 SGHNT and CDR2 YYREEE (reference sequence). Drawing the rest from reference TRBV5-4 and TRBJ2-2, the complete variable domain is ETGVTQSPTHLIKTRGQQVTLRCSSQSGHNTVSWYQQALGQGPQFIFQYYREEENGRGNFPPRFSGLQFPNYSSELNVNALELDDSALYLCASSSPTAGDTGELFFGEGSRLTVL.

The chain's CDR3 is CATSRAGTGGSPGELFF. The CDR3 nucleotides are TGTGCCACCAGCAGAGCCGGGACAGGAGGTTCACCCGGGGAGCTGTTTTTT. The chain employs TRBV15 and TRBJ2-2, with 8 nucleotides matching TRBD1. V shed 1 base, J shed 6 bases, and the junction held 10 bases outside the gene matches. The CDR3 extends over 17 amino acids. Germline CDR1 LNHNV, CDR2 YYDKDF (reference sequence).

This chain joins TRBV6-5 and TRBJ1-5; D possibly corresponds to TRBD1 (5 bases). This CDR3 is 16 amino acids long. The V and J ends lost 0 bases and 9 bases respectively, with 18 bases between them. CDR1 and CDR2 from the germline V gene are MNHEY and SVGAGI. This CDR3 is CASSYSSQGIWGPQHF. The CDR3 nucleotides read TGTGCCAGCAGTTACTCCTCCCAGGGTATATGGGGGCCCCAGCATTTT.

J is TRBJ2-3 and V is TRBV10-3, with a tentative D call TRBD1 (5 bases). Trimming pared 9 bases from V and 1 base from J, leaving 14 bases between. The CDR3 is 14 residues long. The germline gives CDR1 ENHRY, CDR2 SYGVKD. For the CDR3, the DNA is TGTGCCATTGATAGGGGTGACGGCACAGATACGCAGTATTTT. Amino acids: CAIDRGDGTDTQYF.

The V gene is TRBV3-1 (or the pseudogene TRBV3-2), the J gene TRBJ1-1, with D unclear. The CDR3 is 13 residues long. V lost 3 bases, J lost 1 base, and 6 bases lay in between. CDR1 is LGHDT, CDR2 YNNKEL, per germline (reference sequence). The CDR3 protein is CASSHKQNTEAFF. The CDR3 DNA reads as TGTGCCAGCAGCCATAAACAGAACACTGAAGCTTTCTTT.

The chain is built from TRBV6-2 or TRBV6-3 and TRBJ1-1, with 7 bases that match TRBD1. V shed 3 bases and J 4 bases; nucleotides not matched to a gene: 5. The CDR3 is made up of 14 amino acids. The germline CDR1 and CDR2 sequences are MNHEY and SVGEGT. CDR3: CASSYEDRSTEAFF. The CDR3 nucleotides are TGTGCCAGCAGTTATGAGGACAGGTCCACTGAAGCTTTCTTT.

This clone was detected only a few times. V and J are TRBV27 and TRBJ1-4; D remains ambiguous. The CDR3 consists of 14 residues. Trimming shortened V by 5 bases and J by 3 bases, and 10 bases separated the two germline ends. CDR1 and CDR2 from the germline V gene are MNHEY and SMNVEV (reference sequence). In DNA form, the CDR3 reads TGTGCCAGCAGTATACTCGGGGCTAATGAAAAACTGTTTTTT. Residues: CASSILGANEKLFF.

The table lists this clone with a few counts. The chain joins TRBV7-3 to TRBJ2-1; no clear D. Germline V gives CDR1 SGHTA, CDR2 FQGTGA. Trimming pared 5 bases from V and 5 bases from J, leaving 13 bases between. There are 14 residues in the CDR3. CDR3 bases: TGTGCCAGCAGCCCCCTGGGCCGTAACAATGAGCAGTTCTTC. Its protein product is CASSPLGRNNEQFF.

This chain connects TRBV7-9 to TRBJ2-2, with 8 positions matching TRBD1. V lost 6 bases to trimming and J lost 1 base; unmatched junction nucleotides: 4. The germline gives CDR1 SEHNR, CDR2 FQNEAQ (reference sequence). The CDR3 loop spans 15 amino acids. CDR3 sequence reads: CASRHGQGNTGELFF. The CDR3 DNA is TGTGCCAGCAGGCACGGACAGGGGAACACCGGGGAGCTGTTTTTT. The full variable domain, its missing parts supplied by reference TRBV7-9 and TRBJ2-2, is DTGVSQNPRHKITKRGQNVTFRCDPISEHNRLYWYRQTLGQGPEFLTYFQNEAQLEKSRLLSDRFSAERPKGSFSTLEIQRTEQGDSAMYLCASRHGQGNTGELFFGEGSRLTVL.

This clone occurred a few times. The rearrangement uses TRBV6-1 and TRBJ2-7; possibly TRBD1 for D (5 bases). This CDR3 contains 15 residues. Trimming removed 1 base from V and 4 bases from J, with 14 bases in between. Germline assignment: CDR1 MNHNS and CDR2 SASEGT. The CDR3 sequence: CASSEVNLGQYEQYF. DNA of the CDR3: TGTGCCAGCAGTGAAGTCAATTTGGGGCAGTACGAGCAGTACTTC.

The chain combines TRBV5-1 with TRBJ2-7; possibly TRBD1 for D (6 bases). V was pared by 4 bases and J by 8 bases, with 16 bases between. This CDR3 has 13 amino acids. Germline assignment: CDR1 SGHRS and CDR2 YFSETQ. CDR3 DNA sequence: TGCGCCAGCAGCCTGACAGGCGTCGGGAAGCAGTACTTC. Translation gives CASSLTGVGKQYF.

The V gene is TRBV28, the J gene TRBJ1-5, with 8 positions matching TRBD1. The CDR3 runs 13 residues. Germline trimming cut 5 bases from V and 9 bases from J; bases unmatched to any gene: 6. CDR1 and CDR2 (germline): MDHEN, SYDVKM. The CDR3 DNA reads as TGTGCCAGCAGTGGACAGGGACATAGGCCCCAGCATTTT. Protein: CASSGQGHRPQHF.

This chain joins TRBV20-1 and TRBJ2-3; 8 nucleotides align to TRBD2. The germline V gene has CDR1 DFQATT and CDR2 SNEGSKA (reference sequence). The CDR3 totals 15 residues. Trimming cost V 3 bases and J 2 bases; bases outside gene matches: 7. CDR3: CSASPSGQITDTQYF. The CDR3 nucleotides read TGCAGTGCTAGTCCTAGCGGGCAAATCACAGATACGCAGTATTTT.

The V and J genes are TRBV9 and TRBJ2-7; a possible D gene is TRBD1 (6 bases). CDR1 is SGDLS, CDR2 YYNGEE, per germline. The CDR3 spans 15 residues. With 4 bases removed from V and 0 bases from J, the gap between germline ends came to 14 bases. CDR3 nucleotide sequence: TGTGCCAGCAGCCCTCAGTCGGGACACTCCTACGAGCAGTACTTC. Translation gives CASSPQSGHSYEQYF.

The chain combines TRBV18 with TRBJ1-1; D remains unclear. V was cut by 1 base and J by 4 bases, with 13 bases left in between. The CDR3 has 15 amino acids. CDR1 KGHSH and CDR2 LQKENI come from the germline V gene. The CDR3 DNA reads TGTGCCAGCTCACCACTCCCCGGTGCCCCCACTGAAGCTTTCTTT. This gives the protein CASSPLPGAPTEAFF. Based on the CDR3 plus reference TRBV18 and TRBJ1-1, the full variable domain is NAGVMQNPRHLVRRRGQEARLRCSPMKGHSHVYWYRQLPEEGLKFMVYLQKENIIDESGMPKERFSAEFPKEGPSILRIQQVVRGDSAAYFCASSPLPGAPTEAFFGQGTRLTVV.

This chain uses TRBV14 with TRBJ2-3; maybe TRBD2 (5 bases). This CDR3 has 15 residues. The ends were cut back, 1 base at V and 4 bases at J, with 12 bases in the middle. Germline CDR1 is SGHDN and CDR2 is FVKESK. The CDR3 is CASSQVVGVADTQYF. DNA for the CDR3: TGTGCCAGCAGCCAAGTGGTGGGAGTGGCAGATACGCAGTATTTT.

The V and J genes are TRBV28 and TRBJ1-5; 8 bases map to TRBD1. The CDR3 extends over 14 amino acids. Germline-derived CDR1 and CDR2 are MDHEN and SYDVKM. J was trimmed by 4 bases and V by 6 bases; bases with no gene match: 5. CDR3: CASRPGQDNQPQHF. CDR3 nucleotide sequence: TGTGCCAGCAGACCGGGACAGGATAATCAGCCCCAGCATTTT.

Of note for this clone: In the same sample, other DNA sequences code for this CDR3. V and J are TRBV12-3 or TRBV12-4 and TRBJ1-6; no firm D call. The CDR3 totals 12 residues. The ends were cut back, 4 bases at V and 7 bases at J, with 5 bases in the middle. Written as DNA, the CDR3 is TGTGCCAGCAGTTCATCAAATTCACCCCTCCACTTT. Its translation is CASSSSNSPLHF.